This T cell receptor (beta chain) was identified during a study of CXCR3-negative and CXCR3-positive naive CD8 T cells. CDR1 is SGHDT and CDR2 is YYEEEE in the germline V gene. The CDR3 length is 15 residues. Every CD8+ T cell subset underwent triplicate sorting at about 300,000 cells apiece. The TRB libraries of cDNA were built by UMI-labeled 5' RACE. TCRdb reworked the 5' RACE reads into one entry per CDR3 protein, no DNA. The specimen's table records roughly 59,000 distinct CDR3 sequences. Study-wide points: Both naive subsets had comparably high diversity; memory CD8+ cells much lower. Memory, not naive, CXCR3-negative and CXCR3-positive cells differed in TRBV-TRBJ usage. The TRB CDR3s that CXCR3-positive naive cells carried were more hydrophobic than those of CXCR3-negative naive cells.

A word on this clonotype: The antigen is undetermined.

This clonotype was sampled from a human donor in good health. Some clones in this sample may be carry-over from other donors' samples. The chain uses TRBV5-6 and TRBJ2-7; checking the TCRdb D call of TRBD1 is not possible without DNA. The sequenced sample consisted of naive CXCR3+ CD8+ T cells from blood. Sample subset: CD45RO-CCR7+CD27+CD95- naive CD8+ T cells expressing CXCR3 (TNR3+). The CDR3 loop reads CASSLEGQGAWEQYF.